This T cell receptor (beta chain) comes out of a study of blood T cells in healthy people across ages. Study-wide results and limits: Long-lived donors had more naive CD4+ cells and higher diversity than aged donors.

Drawing of peripheral blood yielded 8.5 to 10 milliliters from each donor. As concerns this clonotype: The antigen is undetermined.

Next came a second PCR, run for about 6 to 11 cycles, which used a sample-barcoded 5' primer along with a J-beta primer mix. TCRdb called the 5' RACE reads again in MiXCR, with one record for every CDR3 protein. The table has nearly 1 million distinct CDR3 sequences, roughly 51% seen once. There are 14 residues in the CDR3. Germline V lookup: CDR1 SEHNR, CDR2 FQNEAQ (reference sequence). V gave up 5 bases and J gave up 3 bases, with 13 bases separating them. This clonotype was obtained from a woman in her sixties or seventies in good health. The chain uses TRBV7-9 and TRBJ1-2; perhaps TRBD1 as D (6 bases). The sample was blood. The CDR3 nucleotides read TGTGCCAGCAGCCGAGGGACAAACTACTATGGCTACACCTTC. Translated, it gives CASSRGTNYYGYTF. The full variable domain, with the rest looked up from reference TRBV7-9 and TRBJ1-2, is DTGVSQNPRHKITKRGQNVTFRCDPISEHNRLYWYRQTLGQGPEFLTYFQNEAQLEKSRLLSDRFSAERPKGSFSTLEIQRTEQGDSAMYLCASSRGTNYYGYTFGSGTRLTVV.